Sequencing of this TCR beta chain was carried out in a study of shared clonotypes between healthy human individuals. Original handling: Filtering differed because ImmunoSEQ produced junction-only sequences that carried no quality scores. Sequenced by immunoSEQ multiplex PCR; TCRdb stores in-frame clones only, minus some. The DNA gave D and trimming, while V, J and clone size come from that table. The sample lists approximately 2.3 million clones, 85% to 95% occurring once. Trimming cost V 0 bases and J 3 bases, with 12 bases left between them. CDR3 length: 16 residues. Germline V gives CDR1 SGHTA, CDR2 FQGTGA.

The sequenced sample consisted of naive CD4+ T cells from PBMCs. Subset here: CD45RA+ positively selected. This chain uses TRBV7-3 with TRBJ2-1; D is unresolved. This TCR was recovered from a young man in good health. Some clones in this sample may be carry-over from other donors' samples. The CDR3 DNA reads TGTGCCAGCAGCTTAACTACCCCAGCTAGCTACAATGAGCAGTTCTTC. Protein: CASSLTTPASYNEQFF.